The source of this TCR beta chain is a study of cytomegalovirus exposure and HLA in healthy donors. Study results and caveats: Earlier analysis looked at TCR beta V segments, and most were productive about 90% or about 30% of the time. Rare TCR sequences dominated, though some public TCRs recurred in many donors. A classifier reportedly called cytomegalovirus status with high sensitivity and specificity.

PCR primers comprised 60 Vbeta and 13 Jbeta primers. Method: immunoSEQ multiplex PCR; TCRdb's copy keeps in-frame clones and lacks some. This sample has roughly 100,000 clones, with around 76% found just once. Comments on this clone: Its target is not known.

The CDR3 sequence is 18 residues long. CDR1 is SEHNR and CDR2 is FQNEAQ in the germline V gene (reference sequence). Trimming pared 5 bases from V and 12 bases from J, leaving 31 bases between. V is TRBV7-9 and J is TRBJ1-4, with D tentatively TRBD1 (5 bases). The source of this sequence is a woman aged 18-29 years in good health and CMV-seropositive. Sequenced input: PBMCs. The CDR3 DNA follows: TGTGCCAGCAGCGGCGACAGCCGTCAGGATGTTTTTATTGTGGAACTGTTTTTT. It translates to CASSGDSRQDVFIVELFF.